This T cell receptor (beta chain) derives from a study of CD4 and CD8 cells across lung adenocarcinoma regions listed by TCRdb under 2018. Turning to the overall study: The study compared tumor centers with tumor margins to examine intratumor heterogeneity of the T cell receptor repertoire.

The method behind the library was PCR. Sequencer: HiSeq X Ten. TCRdb redid the processing of the public reads, applying fastp at Q25 and MiXCR, and retained in-frame beta chains. Rows with a matching CDR3 protein are joined into one entry that keeps the most common DNA and genes. The sample table holds over 1,500 distinct CDR3 sequences, of which about 61% were seen once. Together, the top ten hold roughly two fifths of the sample. The donors were patients who had localized lung adenocarcinoma, which is a subtype of non-small cell lung cancer. Samples were obtained from the margins of localized lung adenocarcinomas. For TCR repertoire analysis, CD4+ T cells taken from tumor tissue were profiled apart from CD8+ T cells. A word on this clonotype: There is no known antigen for this receptor. It has no much larger one-base neighbor in the sample; base qualities were not kept.

From its cysteine to its phenylalanine, the CDR3 spans 12 amino acids. Only the CDR3 portion is preserved as DNA: 36 bases, with reading frame beginning at the first base. In the germline V gene (reference sequence), CDR1 corresponds to MNHEY and CDR2 to SMNVEV. The germline ends are 18 bases apart after V is trimmed by 6 bases and J by 16 bases. The chain uses TRBV27 and TRBJ2-2; the D call could be TRBD1 or TRBD2, with each sharing 5 bases. This sequence originates from a female donor with lung adenocarcinoma. The CD4 and CD8 labels of this study may be unreliable. Sequencing input: CD4+ T cells from the margin of a lung tumor. According to the study, the label for this sample's cell subset or site signals: tumor margin region. The sequence in DNA is TGTGCCAGCAGCTTTGACACCGGGGCGCAGTTTTTT. Its translation reads: CASSFDTGAQFF.